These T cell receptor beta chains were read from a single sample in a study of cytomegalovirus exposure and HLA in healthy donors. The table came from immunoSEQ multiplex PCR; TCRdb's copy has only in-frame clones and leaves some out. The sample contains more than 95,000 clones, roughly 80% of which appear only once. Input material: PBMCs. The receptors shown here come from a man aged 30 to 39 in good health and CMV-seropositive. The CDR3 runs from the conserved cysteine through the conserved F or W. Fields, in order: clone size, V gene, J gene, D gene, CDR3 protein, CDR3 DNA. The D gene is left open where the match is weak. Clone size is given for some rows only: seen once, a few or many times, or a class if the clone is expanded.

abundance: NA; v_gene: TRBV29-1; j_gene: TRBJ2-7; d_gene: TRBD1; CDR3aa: CSALGQGAVEQYF; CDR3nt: TGCAGCGCTCTAGGACAGGGGGCGGTGGAGCAGTACTTC
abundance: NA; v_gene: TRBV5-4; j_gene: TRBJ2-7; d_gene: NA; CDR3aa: CASSLDGYEQYF; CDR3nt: TGTGCCAGCAGCCTAGACGGCTACGAGCAGTACTTC
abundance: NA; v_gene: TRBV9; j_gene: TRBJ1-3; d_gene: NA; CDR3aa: CASSAGGRGSGNTIYF; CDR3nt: TGTGCCAGCAGCGCCGGCGGCAGGGGCTCTGGAAACACCATATATTTT
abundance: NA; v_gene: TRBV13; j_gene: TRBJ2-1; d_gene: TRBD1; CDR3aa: CASSLEQGPSYNEQFF; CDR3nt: TGTGCCAGCAGCTTAGAACAGGGGCCCTCCTACAATGAGCAGTTCTTC
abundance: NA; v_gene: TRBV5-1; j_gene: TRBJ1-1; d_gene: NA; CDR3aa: CASSLQRDTEAFF; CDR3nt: TGCGCCAGCAGCTTGCAAAGAGACACTGAAGCTTTCTTT
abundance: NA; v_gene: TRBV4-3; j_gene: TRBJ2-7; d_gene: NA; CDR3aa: CASPGGCSYEQYF; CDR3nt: TGCGCCAGCCCCGGCGGGTGCTCCTACGAGCAGTACTTC
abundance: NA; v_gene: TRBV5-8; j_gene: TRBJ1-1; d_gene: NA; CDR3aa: CASSPDRRAFF; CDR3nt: TGTGCCAGCAGTCCAGATAGGAGAGCTTTCTTT
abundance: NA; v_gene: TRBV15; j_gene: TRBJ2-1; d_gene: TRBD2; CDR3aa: CATSRDDSSGGQWDEQFF; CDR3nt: TGTGCCACCAGCAGAGATGATTCTAGCGGGGGCCAGTGGGATGAGCAGTTCTTC
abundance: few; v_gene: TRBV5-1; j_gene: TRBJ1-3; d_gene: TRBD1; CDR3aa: CASSPQGELNTIYF; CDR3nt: TGCGCCAGCAGCCCACAGGGGGAGTTAAACACCATATATTTT
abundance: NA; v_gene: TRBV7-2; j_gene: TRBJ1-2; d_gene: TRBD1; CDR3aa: CASSLSGQGVEGYTF; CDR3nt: TGTGCCAGCAGCTTGTCGGGACAGGGGGTAGAGGGCTACACCTTC
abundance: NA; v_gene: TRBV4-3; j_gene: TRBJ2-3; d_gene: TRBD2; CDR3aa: CASSQESTGGEQYF; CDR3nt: TGCGCCAGCAGCCAAGAGTCGACGGGAGGGGAGCAGTATTTT
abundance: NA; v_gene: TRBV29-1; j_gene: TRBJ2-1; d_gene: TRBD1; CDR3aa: CSVPGQAYNEQFF; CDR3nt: TGCAGCGTACCGGGACAGGCCTACAATGAGCAGTTCTTC
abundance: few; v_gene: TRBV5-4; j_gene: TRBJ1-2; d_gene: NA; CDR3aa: CASSPEGVKSYGYTF; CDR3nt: TGTGCCAGCAGCCCCGAGGGGGTCAAATCCTATGGCTACACCTTC
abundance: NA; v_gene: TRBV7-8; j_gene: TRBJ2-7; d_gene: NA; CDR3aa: CASSLSQAYEQYF; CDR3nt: TGTGCCAGCAGCTTATCTCAGGCCTACGAGCAGTACTTC
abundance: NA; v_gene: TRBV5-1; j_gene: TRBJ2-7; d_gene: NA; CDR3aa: CASSLAGDSSYEQYF; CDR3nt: TGCGCCAGCAGCTTGGCGGGTGACAGTTCCTACGAGCAGTACTTC
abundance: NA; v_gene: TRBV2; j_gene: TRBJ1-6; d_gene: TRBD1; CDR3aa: CASSSDRGDSPLHF; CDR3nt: TGTGCCAGCAGTAGCGACAGGGGCGACTCACCCCTCCACTTT
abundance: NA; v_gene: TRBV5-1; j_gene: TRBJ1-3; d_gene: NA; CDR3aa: CASSEANSGNTIYF; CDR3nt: TGCGCCAGCAGTGAGGCTAACTCTGGAAACACCATATATTTT
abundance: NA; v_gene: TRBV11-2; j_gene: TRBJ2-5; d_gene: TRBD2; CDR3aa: CASSPGAASGQETQYF; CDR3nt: TGTGCCAGCAGCCCTGGGGCGGCTAGCGGGCAAGAGACCCAGTACTTC
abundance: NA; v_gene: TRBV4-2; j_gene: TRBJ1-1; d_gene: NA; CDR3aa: CASSQETFMNTEAFF; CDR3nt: TGTGCCAGCAGCCAAGAAACTTTCATGAACACTGAAGCTTTCTTT
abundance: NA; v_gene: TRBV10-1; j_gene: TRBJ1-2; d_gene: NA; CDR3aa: CASSESTRLYGYTF; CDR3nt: TGCGCCAGCAGTGAGTCGACCAGACTCTATGGCTACACCTTC
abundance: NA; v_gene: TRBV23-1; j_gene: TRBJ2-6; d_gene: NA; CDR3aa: CASSYGHRSGANVLTF; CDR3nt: TGCGCCAGCAGTTACGGACACCGTTCTGGGGCCAACGTCCTGACTTTC
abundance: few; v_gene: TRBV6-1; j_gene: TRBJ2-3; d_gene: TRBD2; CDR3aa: CASSEGSGGADTQYF; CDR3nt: TGTGCCAGCAGTGAAGGGAGCGGGGGTGCGGATACGCAGTATTTT
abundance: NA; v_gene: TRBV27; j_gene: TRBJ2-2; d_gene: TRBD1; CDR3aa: CASSLRGQLGGELFF; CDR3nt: TGTGCCAGCAGTTTAAGGGGACAGTTAGGCGGGGAGCTGTTTTTT
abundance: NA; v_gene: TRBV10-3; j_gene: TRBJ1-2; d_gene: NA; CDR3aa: CAISEWGEGYTF; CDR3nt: TGTGCCATCAGTGAATGGGGAGAGGGCTACACCTTC
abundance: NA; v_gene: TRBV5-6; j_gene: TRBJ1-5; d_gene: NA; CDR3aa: CASSYGGGMQPQHF; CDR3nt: TGTGCCAGCAGCTATGGCGGGGGGATGCAGCCCCAGCATTTT
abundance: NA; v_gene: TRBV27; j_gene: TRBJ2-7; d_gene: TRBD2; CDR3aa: CASSLGLAPYEQYF; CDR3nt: TGTGCCAGCAGTTTGGGACTAGCGCCGTACGAGCAGTACTTC
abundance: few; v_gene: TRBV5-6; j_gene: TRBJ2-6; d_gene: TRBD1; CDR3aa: CASSDGQGGVGGANVLTF; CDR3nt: TGTGCCAGCAGCGACGGACAGGGTGGAGTAGGAGGGGCCAACGTCCTGACTTTC
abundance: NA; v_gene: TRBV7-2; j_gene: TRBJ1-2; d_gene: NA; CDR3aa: CASSSGFDYGYTF; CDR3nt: TGTGCCAGCAGCTCAGGGTTCGACTATGGCTACACCTTC
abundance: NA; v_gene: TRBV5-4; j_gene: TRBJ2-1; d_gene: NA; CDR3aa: CASSLGGVSYNEQFF; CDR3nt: TGTGCCAGCAGCTTGGGGGGCGTCTCCTACAATGAGCAGTTCTTC
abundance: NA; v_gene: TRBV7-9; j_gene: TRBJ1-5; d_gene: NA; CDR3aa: CASSWTDYSNQPQHF; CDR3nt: TGTGCCAGCAGCTGGACAGATTATAGCAATCAGCCCCAGCATTTT
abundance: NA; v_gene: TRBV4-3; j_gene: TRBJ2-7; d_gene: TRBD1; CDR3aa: CASSQEAGTGTSYEQYF; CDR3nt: TGCGCCAGCAGCCAAGAGGCGGGGACAGGGACTTCCTACGAGCAGTACTTC